These 25 T cell receptor beta chains were all obtained from the same sample, sequenced in a study of T cells after yellow fever vaccination. TCRdb re-analysed the 5' RACE reads in MiXCR, keeping a single row per CDR3 protein. The repertoire holds under 150,000 distinct CDR3 sequences, with 6.5% to 8.5% as singletons. Material: CD4+ T cells sorted from PBMCs, obtained 5 days after the yellow fever booster vaccination. Receptors originate from a young man who received the YFV17D yellow fever vaccine.

This clonotype appeared many times. The chain has TRBV7-2 and TRBJ2-7, with D tentatively TRBD1 or TRBD2 (5 bases each). Deletions cut 6 bases from V and 2 bases from J, with 20 bases between. Germline CDR1 reads SGHTA; CDR2 reads FQGNSA. The CDR3 is made up of 16 amino acids. CDR3 residues: CASRDPLGPWAYEQYF. As DNA, the CDR3 is TGTGCCAGCAGGGATCCCCTGGGACCCTGGGCCTACGAGCAGTACTTC.

This clonotype was counted many times. The chain employs TRBV6-1 and TRBJ1-1; the match to TRBD1 covers 8 bases. V gave up 1 base and J gave up 11 bases; unmatched junction bases: 9. From germline, CDR1 is MNHNS and CDR2 SASEGT. This CDR3 spans 14 amino acids. The chain's CDR3 is CASSEESWTGNAFF. The CDR3 DNA reads TGTGCCAGCAGTGAAGAGTCCTGGACAGGGAATGCTTTCTTT.

The V call is TRBV11-2, the J call TRBJ1-2, with 9 bases lining up with TRBD1. This CDR3 contains 18 residues. Germline CDR1 and CDR2: SGHAT and FQNNGV. Trimming removed 4 bases from V and 1 base from J; junction bases left unmatched: 13. The CDR3 DNA sequence: TGTGCCAGCAGCTATTCTTCGGGACAGGGTCTCATTAACTATGGCTACACCTTC. Protein: CASSYSSGQGLINYGYTF.

This clonotype has a count of ten or more. This chain links TRBV29-1 with TRBJ2-3; D is unresolved. The CDR3 consists of 12 residues. CDR1 is SQVTM and CDR2 is ANQGSEA in the germline V gene. Trimming stripped 5 bases from V and 1 base from J, with 7 bases between. The CDR3 is CSVSPGTDTQYF. DNA for the CDR3: TGCAGCGTTAGCCCCGGCACAGATACGCAGTATTTT.

This clonotype was seen at least ten times. CDR3 DNA: TGTGCCAGCATGACTGTGAGCTCCTACAATGAGCAGTTCTTC. Protein: CASMTVSSYNEQFF. The chain uses TRBV2 and TRBJ2-1, with no clear D. V lost 7 bases, J lost 0 bases, and 10 bases lay in between. The CDR3 contains 14 residues. Germline CDR1 SNHLY, CDR2 FYNNEI.

This clonotype was counted ten times or more. The J gene is TRBJ2-7, the V gene TRBV7-9; D remains ambiguous. The CDR3 runs 14 residues. V lost 5 bases to trimming and J lost 0 bases, with 11 bases between them. The germline gives CDR1 SEHNR, CDR2 FQNEAQ (reference sequence). The CDR3 nucleotides read TGTGCCAGCAGCCAAACGGAATACTCCTACGAGCAGTACTTC. Its translation is CASSQTEYSYEQYF.

This clonotype has ten or more counts. The chain uses TRBV10-1 and TRBJ2-1; D is possibly TRBD1 or TRBD2 (5 bases each). Germline CDR1 reads WNHNN; CDR2 reads SYGVQD (reference sequence). CDR3 length equals 12 residues. The V gene lost 4 bases and the J gene lost 7 bases, with 8 bases spanning the gap. The CDR3 sequence: CASSGDLNEQFF. Written as DNA, the CDR3 is TGCGCCAGCAGTGGGGACCTAAATGAGCAGTTCTTC.

The sample holds many counts of this clonotype. The rearrangement links TRBV7-2 to TRBJ2-5, with D maybe TRBD1 (6 bases). This CDR3 has 15 residues. Germline values: CDR1 SGHTA, CDR2 FQGNSA. V lost 3 bases and J 4 bases, leaving 15 bases between the germline ends. The CDR3: CASSFARGSGETQYF. CDR3 in DNA: TGTGCCAGCAGCTTCGCCAGGGGCTCGGGAGAGACCCAGTACTTC.

CDR3 nucleotide sequence: TGTGCCAGCAGCTTAGATCCAGGGTACTATGGCTACACCTTC. Amino acids: CASSLDPGYYGYTF. The rearrangement links TRBV7-2 to TRBJ1-2, with D possibly TRBD1 on 5 matching bases. Between the trimmed V and J ends, which lost 1 base and 3 bases, there was a span of 9 bases. This CDR3 comprises 14 residues. The germline V gene encodes CDR1 SGHTA and CDR2 FQGNSA.

This clonotype has a count of ten or more. The rearrangement links TRBV29-1 to TRBJ2-5; 9 nucleotides agree with TRBD2. CDR3 size: 15 residues. Per germline, CDR1 SQVTM and CDR2 ANQGSEA. V shed 4 bases and J 5 bases; nucleotides not matched to a gene: 11. CDR3 protein: CSVVIAGGPGETQYF. The CDR3, as DNA: TGCAGCGTTGTAATCGCGGGAGGGCCCGGGGAGACCCAGTACTTC.

The sample holds many counts of this clonotype. This sequence joins TRBV5-4 and TRBJ2-3, with 9 positions matching TRBD2. CDR1 is SGHNT and CDR2 is YYREEE in the germline V gene (reference sequence). There are 17 residues in the CDR3. V was pared by 4 bases and J by 1 base, with 10 bases of the junction left unmatched. The CDR3 DNA sequence: TGTGCCAGCAGCATACCCCTCGGCGGGAGGGGCACAGATACGCAGTATTTT. Its translation: CASSIPLGGRGTDTQYF.

In its sample, this clonotype was seen many times. The chain has TRBV2 and TRBJ2-3; D gene unclear. CDR3 length: 15 amino acids. CDR1 and CDR2 (germline): SNHLY, FYNNEI. Trimming took off 7 bases at V and 3 bases at J, with 17 bases between the two ends. The CDR3: CASTSIVRATDTQYF. CDR3 in DNA: TGTGCCAGCACCTCCATAGTGAGAGCAACAGATACGCAGTATTTT.

This clonotype appeared many times. The genes are TRBV4-3 and TRBJ2-5; D uncertain. CDR3 length: 14 amino acids. The V and J ends lost 2 bases and 1 base respectively, with 8 bases between them. Germline V lookup: CDR1 LGHNA, CDR2 YSLEER. The CDR3 sequence is CASSQRLAQETQYF. CDR3 DNA sequence: TGCGCCAGCAGCCAAAGACTGGCCCAAGAGACCCAGTACTTC.

This clonotype was recorded at least ten times. The genes are TRBV7-2 and TRBJ2-7; weak D call: TRBD2 (6 bases). Per germline, CDR1 SGHTA and CDR2 FQGNSA. CDR3 length equals 15 residues. The V and J ends lost 7 bases and 5 bases respectively, with 21 bases between them. In DNA form, the CDR3 reads TGTGCCAGCACTTCCCCCGGGACTGCTCTGAACGAGCAGTACTTC. Its protein is CASTSPGTALNEQYF. Variable domain in full (rest from reference TRBV7-2 and TRBJ2-7): GAGVSQSPSNKVTEKGKDVELRCDPISGHTALYWYRQSLGQGLEFLIYFQGNSAPDKSGLPSDRFSAERTGGSVSTLTIQRTQQEDSAVYLCASTSPGTALNEQYFGPGTRLTVT.

The J gene is TRBJ2-7, the V gene TRBV6-1; 11 positions agree with TRBD2. Germline V CDR1 and CDR2: MNHNS, SASEGT. CDR3 length: 14 residues. V was clipped by 7 bases and J by 4 bases; unmatched bases: 6. The CDR3 here is CASKIRTSGYEQYF. CDR3 bases: TGTGCCAGCAAAATCCGGACTAGCGGGTACGAGCAGTACTTC.

This clonotype was counted many times. The chain is built from TRBV29-1 and TRBJ2-4; weak D call: TRBD2 (6 bases). The germline gives CDR1 SQVTM, CDR2 ANQGSEA. CDR3 length equals 13 residues. Trimming took 7 bases from V and 6 from J, leaving 16 bases between them. CDR3 in DNA: TGCAGCGGGGGGGTCGGAGGGTTAAACATTCAGTACTTC. This encodes CSGGVGGLNIQYF. The variable domain in full, completed from reference TRBV29-1 and TRBJ2-4, reads SAVISQKPSRDICQRGTSLTIQCQVDSQVTMMFWYRQQPGQSLTLIATANQGSEATYESGFVIDKFPISRPNLTFSTLTVSNMSPEDSSIYLCSGGVGGLNIQYFGAGTRLSVL.

This clonotype was counted ten times or more. CDR3 amino acids: CASSVLAGGETQYF. Written as DNA, the CDR3 is TGTGCCAGCAGTGTGCTAGCGGGAGGTGAGACCCAGTACTTC. This chain links TRBV7-6 with TRBJ2-5; TRBD2 matches at 11 bases. Germline CDR1 and CDR2: SGHVS and FNYEAQ. This CDR3 has 14 residues. V gave up 6 bases and J gave up 5 bases; unmatched junction bases: 5.

Turning to this clonotype: The junction and the germline gene differ at one end; a read error may be behind it. The chain employs TRBV20-1 and TRBJ1-6; 10 bases align to TRBD1. Germline V lookup: CDR1 DFQATT, CDR2 SNEGSKA (reference sequence). CDR3 length: 15 amino acids. Here the CDR3 reads CCAIVTGTGDSPLHF. The CDR3 nucleotides read TGCTGTGCTATCGTGACCGGGACAGGGGATTCACCCCTCCACTTT.

There are many counts of this clonotype. The chain uses TRBV20-1 and TRBJ2-4; 8 bases fit TRBD2. After removal of 3 bases from V and 8 bases from J, the junction contained 9 bases not matched to a gene. This CDR3 spans 14 amino acids. CDR1 DFQATT and CDR2 SNEGSKA come from the germline V gene (reference sequence). The DNA of the CDR3 is TGCAGTGCTAGGGCACCGGGACTAGAGGACATTCAGTACTTC. Its translation: CSARAPGLEDIQYF.

The sample holds many counts of this clonotype. This sequence joins TRBV10-3 and TRBJ2-5, with a possible D match to TRBD2 (6 bases). Germline V CDR1 and CDR2: ENHRY, SYGVKD. The V end lost 6 bases, the J end lost 2 bases, and 13 bases lay between the germline ends. CDR3 length: 14 amino acids. For the CDR3, the DNA is TGTGCCATCAGCGACGTCGGGGGACAAGAGACCCAGTACTTC. Protein product: CAISDVGGQETQYF.

There are many counts of this clonotype. The chain's CDR3 is CASSSQTRAEETQYF. DNA of the CDR3: TGCGCCAGCAGCTCTCAAACGAGGGCGGAAGAGACCCAGTACTTC. V and J are TRBV5-1 and TRBJ2-5; D is possibly TRBD2 (5 bases). The CDR3 loop spans 15 amino acids. CDR1 SGHRS and CDR2 YFSETQ come from the germline V gene. Trimming stripped 3 bases from V and 3 bases from J, with 15 bases between.

Worth noting for this clonotype: A much larger clone lies a single base off, so this may be a read error. The chain combines TRBV28 with TRBJ1-5; TRBD1 might be the D (6 bases). This CDR3 spans 15 amino acids. Trimming removed 3 bases at V and 6 bases at J, with 15 bases between. CDR1 is MDHEN, CDR2 SYDVKM, per germline. CDR3 bases: TGTGCCAGCAGTTTGAGGGGGTTTGGTGGTCAGCCCCAGCATTTT. It translates to CASSLRGFGGQPQHF.

This clonotype was picked up many times. The J gene is TRBJ2-7, the V gene TRBV27; the D gene is possibly TRBD2 (6 bases). V lost 4 bases and J 2 bases, leaving 21 bases between the germline ends. This CDR3 is built from 17 residues. Germline CDR1 and CDR2: MNHEY and SMNVEV (reference sequence). The CDR3 is CASSSSSRDSRTYEQYF. The CDR3 DNA reads TGTGCCAGCAGTTCGAGTTCTCGGGACTCCAGAACCTACGAGCAGTACTTC.

Ten or more counts support this clonotype. The J gene is TRBJ2-7, the V gene TRBV7-8, with 7 positions matching TRBD1. The CDR3 extends over 14 amino acids. Germline V gene data show CDR1 as SGHVS and CDR2 as FQNEAQ. The trim removed 4 bases at V and 3 bases at J, leaving 6 bases unmatched. CDR3 coding DNA: TGTGCCAGCAGCTATAGGGACAGAGACTACGAGCAGTACTTC. Encoded protein: CASSYRDRDYEQYF.

This clonotype was observed a few times. This rearrangement joins TRBV5-5 to TRBJ1-2; no firm D call. CDR1 SGHKS and CDR2 YYEKEE come from the germline V gene (reference sequence). The CDR3 is made up of 15 amino acids. V was clipped by 1 base and J by 4 bases, with 14 bases between them. CDR3 in amino acids: CASSLMHPPIYGYTF. CDR3 DNA: TGTGCCAGCAGCTTGATGCATCCCCCGATCTATGGCTACACCTTC.